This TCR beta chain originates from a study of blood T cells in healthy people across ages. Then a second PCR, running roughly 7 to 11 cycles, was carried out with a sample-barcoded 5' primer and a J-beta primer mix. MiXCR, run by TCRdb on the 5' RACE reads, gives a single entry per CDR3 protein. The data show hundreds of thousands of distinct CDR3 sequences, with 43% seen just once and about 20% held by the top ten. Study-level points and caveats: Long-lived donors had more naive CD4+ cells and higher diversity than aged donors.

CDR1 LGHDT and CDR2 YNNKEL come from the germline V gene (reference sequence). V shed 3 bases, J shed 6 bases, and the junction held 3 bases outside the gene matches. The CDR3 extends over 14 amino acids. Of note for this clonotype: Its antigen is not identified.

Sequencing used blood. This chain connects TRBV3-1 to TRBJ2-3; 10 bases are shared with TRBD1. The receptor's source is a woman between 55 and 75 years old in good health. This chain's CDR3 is CASSQDRGMDTQYF. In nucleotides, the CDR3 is TGTGCCAGCAGCCAGGACAGGGGGATGGATACGCAGTATTTT.